This T cell receptor (beta chain) was identified in a study of T cell repertoires in cytomegalovirus infection. The CDR3 is 17 residues long. Germline V gene data show CDR1 as LNHDA and CDR2 as SQIVND (reference sequence). V was cut by 0 bases and J by 6 bases, with 20 bases left in between. A remark on this clonotype: The CDR3 does not close with the conserved phenylalanine or tryptophan, likely indicating a read error.

TCRdb recomputed calls from the reads with MiXCR, one row per CDR3 protein. The profile covers approximately 500,000 distinct CDR3 sequences, with 16% appearing a single time and more than 20% taken by the ten largest. V and J are TRBV19 and TRBJ1-2; no definite D call. Sequenced material: CD8+ T cells from PBMCs. This sequence was found in a human donor in good health (CMV status not recorded). Some clones in this sample may be carry-over from other donors' samples. The CDR3 loop reads CASSIDLWAARGNGYTL. The CDR3 nucleotides are TGTGCCAGTAGTATAGATCTATGGGCTGCCCGGGGAAATGGCTACACCTTA.